Presented here are 22 T cell receptor beta chains from one specimen sequenced in a study of shared clonotypes between healthy human individuals. Repertoires were generated with immunoSEQ multiplex PCR, while TCRdb's copy carries only in-frame clones and drops some. This table has 190,000 or so clones, 60% to 75% appearing once. The sequenced material came from memory CD4+ T cells sorted from blood. Subset reported: CD45RA-negative fraction. These receptors came from a man aged 25-45 years in good health.

The CDR3 sequence: CASSLGGLRSSYEQYF. The CDR3 DNA follows: TGTGCCAGCAGCTTAGGGGGACTCCGAAGCTCCTACGAGCAGTACTTC. This chain uses TRBV13 with TRBJ2-7, with D possibly being TRBD2 (6 bases). CDR1 is PRHDT, CDR2 FYEKMQ, per germline (reference sequence). The CDR3 is 16 residues long. V was clipped by 0 bases and J by 0 bases, with 12 bases between them.

In its sample, this clone was seen a few times. This chain links TRBV30 with TRBJ1-5; a possible D gene is TRBD1 (5 bases). This CDR3 is built from 17 residues. Per germline, CDR1 GTSNPN and CDR2 SVGIG (reference sequence). The ends were cut back, 2 bases at V and 5 bases at J, with 22 bases in the middle. In DNA, the CDR3 is TGTGCCTGGAGTTTCGCGGGACCGCGAAACCCGTATCAGCCCCAGCATTTT. It is translated as CAWSFAGPRNPYQPQHF. Complete variable domain (other parts from reference TRBV30 and TRBJ1-5): SQTIHQWPATLVQPVGSPLSLECTVEGTSNPNLYWYRQAAGRGLQLLFYSVGIGQISSEVPQNLSASRPQDRQFILSSKKLLLSDSGFYLCAWSFAGPRNPYQPQHFGDGTRLSIL.

The chain recombines TRBV21-1 with TRBJ2-2. TRBV21-1 is a known pseudogene. This CDR3 is 14 amino acids long. DNA for the CDR3: TGTGCCAGCAGCAAGGACCGAGACACCGGGGAGCTGTTTTTT. Residues: CASSKDRDTGELFF.

In this sample, this clone turned up a few times. The rearrangement links TRBV18 to TRBJ2-7; TRBD2 agrees at 11 bases. The V gene's germline CDR1 is KGHSH and CDR2 LQKENI. The CDR3 is made up of 15 amino acids. Unmatched junction bases numbered 5, after V lost 3 bases and J lost 4 bases. The CDR3 DNA reads TGTGCCAGCTCACCTCCTAGCGGGAGGATTTACGAGCAGTACTTC. Amino acids: CASSPPSGRIYEQYF. Full variable domain (missing parts from reference TRBV18 and TRBJ2-7): NAGVMQNPRHLVRRRGQEARLRCSPMKGHSHVYWYRQLPEEGLKFMVYLQKENIIDESGMPKERFSAEFPKEGPSILRIQQVVRGDSAAYFCASSPPSGRIYEQYFGPGTRLTVT.

The chain's CDR3 is CASSVNPNTEAFF. In DNA, the CDR3 is TGTGCCAGCAGTGTCAATCCCAACACTGAAGCTTTCTTT. The V gene is TRBV6-4, the J gene TRBJ1-1; D is undetermined. Per germline, CDR1 MRHNA and CDR2 SNTAGT. The germline V and J ends were trimmed by 4 bases and 2 bases, with 8 bases remaining between them. There are 13 residues in the CDR3.

The chain has TRBV2 and TRBJ2-5, with 13 bases matching TRBD2. The CDR3 spans 15 residues. CDR1 is SNHLY, CDR2 FYNNEI, per germline. With 7 bases clipped from V and 5 bases from J, the junction kept 7 bases outside the gene matches. CDR3 sequence: CASIDGLAGVETQYF. CDR3 DNA sequence: TGTGCCAGCATTGACGGACTAGCGGGAGTGGAGACCCAGTACTTC.

About this clone: The same CDR3 is also encoded by other DNA sequences in this sample. The CDR3: CASSLGSTDTQYF. The CDR3 nucleotides are TGTGCCAGCAGCTTGGGGAGCACAGATACGCAGTATTTT. V is TRBV5-4 and J is TRBJ2-3; no clear D gene. The CDR3 runs to 13 residues. The ends were cut back, 0 bases at V and 0 bases at J, with 2 bases in the middle. Per the germline V gene, CDR1 is SGHNT and CDR2 is YYREEE (reference sequence).

Only a few counts were recorded for this clone. The V and J genes are TRBV7-7 and TRBJ2-2; 7 nucleotides match TRBD2. From germline, CDR1 is SSHAT and CDR2 FNYEAQ (reference sequence). The ends lost 5 bases at V and 5 bases at J; junction bases unmatched: 11. The CDR3 has 16 residues. The CDR3 bases are TGTGCCAGCAGCCCACGGGCCTCGGGACTAACCGGGGAGCTGTTTTTT. Translating gives CASSPRASGLTGELFF.

The rearrangement links TRBV7-6 to TRBJ2-5; the D gene is possibly TRBD2 (5 bases). The CDR3 is made up of 15 amino acids. V dropped 2 bases and J dropped 2 bases, with 12 bases sitting between them. CDR1 is SGHVS, CDR2 FNYEAQ, per germline. The CDR3 DNA reads TGTGCCAGCAGCTTAAGTCGGTCGGGACAAGAGACCCAGTACTTC. Residues: CASSLSRSGQETQYF. The full variable domain, its missing parts supplied by reference TRBV7-6 and TRBJ2-5, is GAGVSQSPRYKVTKRGQDVALRCDPISGHVSLYWYRQALGQGPEFLTYFNYEAQQDKSGLPNDRFSAERPEGSISTLTIQRTEQRDSAMYRCASSLSRSGQETQYFGPGTRLLVL.

The rearrangement links TRBV7-9 to TRBJ2-7; 11 bases are a match to TRBD2. This CDR3 is 16 amino acids long. Trimming at V came to 2 bases and at J to 6 bases, leaving 9 bases not matched to a gene. Germline CDR1 is SEHNR and CDR2 is FQNEAQ (reference sequence). CDR3 bases: TGTGCCAGCAGCTTATACGCGGGACTAGCGGCGGGCGAGCAGTACTTC. Residues: CASSLYAGLAAGEQYF.

The chain recombines TRBV4-3 with TRBJ2-6; 7 positions match TRBD1. V lost 1 base to trimming and J lost 4 bases; unmatched junction nucleotides: 10. The germline V gene has CDR1 LGHNA and CDR2 YSLEER. This CDR3 comprises 18 residues. This CDR3 is CASSQVRQGLLGANVLTF. The CDR3 region has the DNA TGCGCCAGCAGCCAAGTCCGACAGGGCCTCTTAGGGGCCAACGTCCTGACTTTC.

The chain employs TRBV7-9 and TRBJ2-5; D possibly uses TRBD1 or TRBD2 (7 bases each). CDR3 length: 14 amino acids. In germline, CDR1 is SEHNR, CDR2 FQNEAQ (reference sequence). Between the trimmed V and J ends, which lost 6 bases and 5 bases, there was a span of 16 bases. CDR3 in DNA: TGTGCCAGCAGGCCGGCAGGGGGGGTGGAGACCCAGTACTTC. Its protein is CASRPAGGVETQYF.

The V and J genes are TRBV4-3 and TRBJ1-1; D is undetermined. Trimming removed 0 bases at V and 7 bases at J, with 9 bases between. Per germline, CDR1 LGHNA and CDR2 YSLEER. This CDR3 has 13 amino acids. The CDR3 coding sequence is TGCGCCAGCAGCCAAGAGACCGGCAGTGAAGCTTTCTTT. Translating it yields CASSQETGSEAFF.

This clone was observed a few times. DNA for the CDR3: TGTGCCAGCATGACCAGAAGGGGCGGCAATCAGCCCCAGCATTTT. It is translated as CASMTRRGGNQPQHF. The chain carries TRBV2 and TRBJ1-5; D is possibly TRBD1 (5 bases). CDR1 is SNHLY and CDR2 is FYNNEI in the germline V gene. Trimming cost V 7 bases and J 2 bases, with 15 bases left between them. The CDR3 loop spans 15 amino acids.

The J gene is TRBJ1-5, the V gene TRBV25-1, with a possible D match to TRBD1 (5 bases). V was pared by 3 bases and J by 7 bases, with 13 bases between. The CDR3 contains 14 residues. The V gene's germline CDR1 is MGHDK and CDR2 SYGVNS. CDR3 amino acids: CASSEGRGAQPQHF. Here the CDR3 DNA reads TGTGCCAGCAGTGAGGGGAGGGGCGCCCAGCCCCAGCATTTT.

This clone was counted a single time. The chain links TRBV19 to TRBJ1-2; 7 bases map to TRBD1. This CDR3 has 16 residues. V shed 7 bases, J shed 5 bases, and the junction held 16 bases outside the gene matches. Germline V gives CDR1 LNHDA, CDR2 SQIVND (reference sequence). DNA of the CDR3: TGTGCCAGTACTTCTAGGACAGGACGAGCTCTTTATGGCTACACCTTC. This gives the protein CASTSRTGRALYGYTF.

The sample holds one count of this clone. V and J are TRBV6-5 and TRBJ1-2; 7 bases fit TRBD1. Germline values: CDR1 MNHEY, CDR2 SVGAGI. The V segment lost 0 bases and the J segment 8 bases; nucleotides outside the gene matches: 6. The CDR3 contains 14 residues. CDR3 protein: CASSYSSGTEGYTF. DNA for the CDR3: TGTGCCAGCAGTTACTCTTCTGGGACAGAAGGCTACACCTTC.

V is TRBV6-1 and J is TRBJ2-5; D tentatively fits TRBD1 or TRBD2 (6 bases each). Germline values: CDR1 MNHNS, CDR2 SASEGT. The CDR3 runs to 15 residues. Trimming stripped 4 bases from V and 5 bases from J, with 17 bases between. DNA of the CDR3: TGTGCCAGCAGTGCGGTATGGGGGGCCGCCGAGACCCAGTACTTC. This gives the protein CASSAVWGAAETQYF.

The gene calls are TRBV4-1 and TRBJ2-2, with TRBD1 identical over 8 bases. Per germline, CDR1 MGHRA and CDR2 YSYEKL. The length of the CDR3 is 14 residues. V was clipped by 4 bases and J by 4 bases; unmatched bases: 2. CDR3 coding DNA: TGCGCCAGCAGCCGAGACAGGGGCACCGGGGAGCTGTTTTTT. Translation gives CASSRDRGTGELFF.

This clone was seen only a few times. The chain joins TRBV11-3 to TRBJ2-3; D not resolved. Trimming pared 0 bases from V and 0 bases from J, leaving 7 bases between. Germline CDR1 reads SGHNT; CDR2 reads YENEEA. The CDR3 spans 15 residues. This chain's CDR3 is CASSLDGASTDTQYF. In DNA, the CDR3 is TGTGCCAGCAGCTTAGATGGAGCTAGCACAGATACGCAGTATTTT. Together with reference TRBV11-3 and TRBJ2-3, the CDR3 gives the full variable domain: EAGVVQSPRYKIIEKKQPVAFWCNPISGHNTLYWYLQNLGQGPELLIRYENEEAVDDSQLPKDRFSAERLKGVDSTLKIQPAELGDSAVYLCASSLDGASTDTQYFGPGTRLTVL.

A word on this clone: This likely stems from a read error, as it lies one base from a far larger clone. The sample has other DNA sequences that encode this CDR3 too. The J gene is TRBJ2-1, the V gene TRBV5-4; perhaps TRBD2 as D (6 bases). CDR1 and CDR2 from the germline V gene are SGHNT and YYREEE (reference sequence). The V and J ends lost 4 bases and 0 bases respectively, with 11 bases between them. The CDR3 is 15 residues long. CDR3 sequence: CASSVAESSYNEQFF. In DNA, the CDR3 is TGTGCCAGCAGCGTAGCGGAGAGCTCCTACAATGAGCAGTTCTTC.

CDR3 protein: CASSPTGPSSGSYYEQFF. CDR3 in DNA: TGTGCCAGCAGCCCAACGGGGCCCAGCTCGGGGAGTTACTATGAGCAGTTCTTC. The V call is TRBV14, the J call TRBJ2-1; the D call may be TRBD1 or TRBD2 (5 bases each). The CDR3 spans 18 residues. V lost 4 bases and J 8 bases, leaving 27 bases between the germline ends. The germline V gene encodes CDR1 SGHDN and CDR2 FVKESK.